This T cell receptor beta chain was obtained from a study of CD8 T cells in ankylosing spondylitis. Notes on the study in general: Significant enrichment of disease-linked clones was reported in matched ankylosing spondylitis synovial fluid.

The CDR3 has 16 amino acids. V lost 10 bases, J lost 4 bases, and 13 bases stayed unmatched. This clonotype was observed a handful of times. The antigen is unknown. TCRdb re-called the 5' RACE reads with MiXCR, one entry per CDR3 protein. The repertoire consists of around 90,000 distinct CDR3 sequences, with around 25% occurring once and the leading ten covering 45% to 65%. Source material: blood, either unsorted or a sorted T cell fraction (not recorded which). The chain is built from TRBV12-3 or TRBV12-4 and TRBJ2-1; TRBD1 aligns across 10 bases. This sequence was found in a male donor with ankylosing spondylitis or in good health (not recorded which). The CDR3: CATATIPGQGYNEQFF. The DNA for the CDR3 is TGTGCCACCGCCACCATCCCGGGACAGGGGTACAATGAGCAGTTCTTC.